The 9 T cell receptor beta chains in this list originate from one sample, sequenced in a study of CXCR3-negative and CXCR3-positive naive CD8 T cells. The libraries of TRB cDNA were prepared using 5' RACE with UMI labels. TCRdb reanalyzed the 5' RACE reads and collapses them to one entry per CDR3 protein, without DNA. In total, the table holds 50,000 to 65,000 distinct CDR3 sequences. The sample taken for sequencing was naive CXCR3- CD8+ T cells from blood. Described subset: CD45RO-CCR7+CD27+CD95- naive CD8+ T cells lacking CXCR3 (TNR3-). The source is a human donor in good health. Some clones in this sample may be carry-over from other donors' samples.

The chain uses TRBV27 and TRBJ2-7; TCRdb gives TRBD1 as the D gene, but with no DNA this cannot be confirmed. This CDR3 has 13 amino acids. CDR1 and CDR2 from the germline V gene are MNHEY and SMNVEV (reference sequence). The CDR3 sequence is CASSLGRGGEQYF.

This chain uses TRBV28 with TRBJ1-6; TCRdb gives TRBD1 as the D gene, but with no DNA this cannot be confirmed. Germline V gives CDR1 MDHEN, CDR2 SYDVKM. The CDR3 is made up of 14 amino acids. CDR3 loop: CASSLVGGSSPLHF.

The J gene is TRBJ2-7, the V gene TRBV6-2 or TRBV6-3; TCRdb returns TRBD1, unconfirmable since there is no DNA. CDR1 is MNHEY and CDR2 is SVGEGT in the germline V gene. The CDR3 spans 14 residues. CDR3 loop: CASSYRGQSYEQYF.

The J gene is TRBJ2-1, the V gene TRBV25-1. Per germline, CDR1 MGHDK and CDR2 SYGVNS. The CDR3 covers 15 residues. CDR3 loop: CASSGAGSFYNEQFF.

J is TRBJ1-1 and V is TRBV29-1; TCRdb picks TRBD1, but there is no DNA to check that call. Per the germline V gene, CDR1 is SQVTM and CDR2 is ANQGSEA. CDR3 length: 13 amino acids. The CDR3 region is CSVEQGLNTEAFF.

The V and J genes are TRBV20-1 and TRBJ2-3. Germline loops: CDR1 DFQATT, CDR2 SNEGSKA (reference sequence). The CDR3 runs to 13 residues. The CDR3 sequence: CSASDREPDTQYF.

The V call is TRBV6-5, the J call TRBJ1-1. The CDR3 is 14 amino acids. The germline V gene encodes CDR1 MNHEY and CDR2 SVGAGI. CDR3 protein: CASTELPSDTEAFF.

The chain links TRBV7-8 to TRBJ1-2; TCRdb's D call of TRBD1 is untestable without DNA. This CDR3 has 14 residues. The germline CDR1 and CDR2 sequences are SGHVS and FQNEAQ. The chain's CDR3 is CASSSLQATYGYTF. Looking up the rest from reference TRBV7-8 and TRBJ1-2 gives the full variable domain: GAGVSQSPRYKVAKRGQDVALRCDPISGHVSLFWYQQALGQGPEFLTYFQNEAQLDKSGLPSDRFFAERPEGSVSTLKIQRTQQEDSAVYLCASSSLQATYGYTFGSGTRLTVV.

The chain employs TRBV3-1 and TRBJ2-1; TCRdb outputs TRBD2, but without DNA this stays unchecked. In germline, CDR1 is LGHDT, CDR2 YNNKEL (reference sequence). The CDR3 has 16 amino acids. This CDR3 is CASSQPTSGGFDEQFF.